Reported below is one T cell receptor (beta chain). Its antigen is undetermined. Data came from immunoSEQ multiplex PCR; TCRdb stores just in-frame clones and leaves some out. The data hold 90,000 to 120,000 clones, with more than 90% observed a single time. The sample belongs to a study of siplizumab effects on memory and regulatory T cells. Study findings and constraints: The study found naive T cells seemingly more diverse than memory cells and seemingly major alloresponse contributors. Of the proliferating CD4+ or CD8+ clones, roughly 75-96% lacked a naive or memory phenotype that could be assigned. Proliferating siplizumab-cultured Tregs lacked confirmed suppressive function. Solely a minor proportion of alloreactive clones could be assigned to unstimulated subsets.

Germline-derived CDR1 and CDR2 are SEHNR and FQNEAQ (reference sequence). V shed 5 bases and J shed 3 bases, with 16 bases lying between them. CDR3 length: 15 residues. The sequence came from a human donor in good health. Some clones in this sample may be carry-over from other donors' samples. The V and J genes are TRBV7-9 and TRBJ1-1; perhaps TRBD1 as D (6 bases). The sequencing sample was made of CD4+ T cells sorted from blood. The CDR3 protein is CASSLGGPRDTEAFF. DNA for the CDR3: TGTGCCAGCAGCCTAGGGGGGCCGAGGGACACTGAAGCTTTCTTT. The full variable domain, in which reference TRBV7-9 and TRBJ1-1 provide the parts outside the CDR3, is DTGVSQNPRHKITKRGQNVTFRCDPISEHNRLYWYRQTLGQGPEFLTYFQNEAQLEKSRLLSDRFSAERPKGSFSTLEIQRTEQGDSAMYLCASSLGGPRDTEAFFGQGTRLTVV.